This is a list of T cell receptor beta chains from one sample in a study of T-cell reconstitution after alpha-beta-depleted transplantation in children. TCRdb re-analysed the PCR reads in MiXCR, keeping a single row per CDR3 protein. The table has some 490,000 distinct CDR3 sequences, around 13% seen once. The sample consisted of PBMCs from the stem cell graft donor, taken from the stem cell graft. These receptor sequences come from a human donor who donated a stem cell graft to a child with combined immunodeficiency. CDR3s include the opening cysteine and the closing phenylalanine or tryptophan. A D gene is named only where the DNA matches it firmly. Some rows mark clone size as missing; the rest say once, few, many or name a class of expanded clone.

length,J,size,D,V,DNA,CDR3
14,TRBJ2-1,many,TRBD2,TRBV15,TGTGCCGCCTCTAGGGGACTAGCTTCCAATGAGCAGTTCTTC,CAASRGLASNEQFF
15,TRBJ1-1,NA,NA,TRBV11-2,TGTGCCAGCAGGGACAGACTATTAATGAACACTGAAGCTTTCTTT,CASRDRLLMNTEAFF
15,TRBJ1-1,NA,NA,TRBV4-3,TGCGCCAGCAGCCAAGATACGTTCGGAAGCACTGAAGCTTTCTTT,CASSQDTFGSTEAFF
16,TRBJ2-1,few,NA,TRBV6-1,TGTGCCAGCAGTGTGGTGGGGGGGCTGAACGGGGGTGAGCAGTTCTTC,CASSVVGGLNGGEQFF
19,TRBJ2-4,few,TRBD2,TRBV27,TGTGCCAGCAGTTTAACTCTAGCGGGAGTGGGCATACCCAAAAACATTCAGTACTTC,CASSLTLAGVGIPKNIQYF
15,TRBJ2-5,NA,NA,TRBV7-9,TGTGCCAGCAGCCGCCGGGCCCCGAGGGCAGAGACCCAGTACTTC,CASSRRAPRAETQYF
18,TRBJ2-1,NA,TRBD2,TRBV24-1,TGTGCCACCAGTGATTTTACCACTTCTAGCGGGAGGGAGGAGGAGCAGTTCTTC,CATSDFTTSSGREEEQFF
15,TRBJ2-3,many,TRBD1,TRBV5-1,TGCGCCAGCAGCGCCGGGACAGGAGTCACAGATACGCAGTATTTT,CASSAGTGVTDTQYF
14,TRBJ2-1,many,TRBD2,TRBV12-3/TRBV12-4,TGTGCCAGTGAAAGCGGGGGCTCCTACAATGAGCAGTTCTTC,CASESGGSYNEQFF
13,TRBJ2-4,many,NA,TRBV12-3/TRBV12-4,TGTGCCAGCGCGGGGCTTCGCATGGACATTCAGTACTTC,CASAGLRMDIQYF
16,TRBJ2-3,few,NA,TRBV12-3/TRBV12-4,TGTGCCAGCAGCCGAGCCGTGGGGTCGCGGACAGATACGCAGTATTTT,CASSRAVGSRTDTQYF
15,TRBJ2-2,many,NA,TRBV4-3,TGCGCCAGCAGCCGACGCACCCGAGGGGACGGGGAGCTGTTTTTT,CASSRRTRGDGELFF
18,TRBJ2-3,NA,TRBD2,TRBV12-3/TRBV12-4,TGTGCCAGCAGTTTAGCTGGGATTGGGCTAGCGGCTACAGATACGCAGTATTTT,CASSLAGIGLAATDTQYF
17,TRBJ1-2,NA,TRBD1,TRBV5-5,TGTGCCAGCGCAGGAGCGCTGTGGCGGACAGGGGGGTATGGCTACACCTTC,CASAGALWRTGGYGYTF
15,TRBJ2-7,NA,NA,TRBV4-3,TGCGCCAGCAGCCAAGATTGGGCGGTATCCTACGAGCAGTACTTC,CASSQDWAVSYEQYF
17,TRBJ2-5,NA,NA,TRBV4-3,TGCGCCAGCAGCCAACTACCGCCGGGACAAGGTCAAGAGACCCAGTACTTC,CASSQLPPGQGQETQYF
14,TRBJ2-1,few,TRBD2,TRBV12-3/TRBV12-4,TGTGCCAGCAGTTTGGGACTAGTTACGGCTGAGCAGTTCTTC,CASSLGLVTAEQFF
14,TRBJ1-2,few,NA,TRBV11-2,TGTGCCAGCAGGGCCGCCGGGGGAGACTATGGCTACACCTTC,CASRAAGGDYGYTF
16,TRBJ1-6,few,NA,TRBV15,TGTGCCACCAGCAGAGGTCGAAGCTCCTATAATTCACCCCTCCACTTT,CATSRGRSSYNSPLHF
17,TRBJ1-2,many,TRBD1,TRBV7-8,TGTGCCAGCAGCTCTTGGGACAGCCGGTTAGCTAACTATGGCTACACCTTC,CASSSWDSRLANYGYTF
16,TRBJ2-1,few,TRBD2,TRBV9,TGTGCCAGGCCCCACAAAGCGGGAGAAGCGAACAATGAGCAGTTCTTC,CARPHKAGEANNEQFF
14,TRBJ2-4,NA,TRBD1,TRBV24-1,TGTGCCACCAGTGACCCCCGACAGGGGCACATTCAGTACTTC,CATSDPRQGHIQYF
16,TRBJ2-5,NA,TRBD2,TRBV7-2,TGTGCCAGCAGCACCAGACTAGCGGGCGCTCAAGAGACCCAGTACTTC,CASSTRLAGAQETQYF
17,TRBJ2-1,NA,TRBD2,TRBV18,TGTGCCAGCTCACCGCGGACTAGCGGGGGAGGGGGCAATGAGCAGTTCTTC,CASSPRTSGGGGNEQFF
13,TRBJ2-1,many,NA,TRBV29-1,TGCAGCGCCTGGAATCCAGACTACAATGAGCAGTTCTTC,CSAWNPDYNEQFF
12,TRBJ2-1,NA,NA,TRBV20-1,TGCAGTGCCCTCCCCGGGGGTGATGAGCAGTTCTTC,CSALPGGDEQFF
14,TRBJ1-1,few,TRBD1,TRBV29-1,TGCAGCGTTGAACCCGGGACAGTGAACACTGAAGCTTTCTTT,CSVEPGTVNTEAFF
13,TRBJ2-3,NA,NA,TRBV9,TGTGCCAGCAGCGCTCGGACACCAGATACGCAGTATTTT,CASSARTPDTQYF
13,TRBJ1-5,NA,TRBD1,TRBV20-1,TGCAGTGCTACAGGGGGGGAAAATCAGCCCCAGCATTTT,CSATGGENQPQHF
14,TRBJ2-1,many,NA,TRBV12-3/TRBV12-4,TGTGCCACCTACGAGCGGGACAGCCACAATGAGCAGTTCTTC,CATYERDSHNEQFF
16,TRBJ2-7,NA,NA,TRBV25-1,TGTGCCAGCAGTGAAGTATTTGGGGGCAGCAGCGACGAGCAGTACTTC,CASSEVFGGSSDEQYF
16,TRBJ2-5,few,TRBD1,TRBV24-1,TGTGCCACCAGTGATGGGGGAAGACAGGGGATAGAGACCCAGTACTTC,CATSDGGRQGIETQYF
15,TRBJ2-2,NA,NA,TRBV28,TGTGCCAGCGATGGAGCAGGGGCAGGGGCCGGGGAGCTGTTTTTT,CASDGAGAGAGELFF
13,TRBJ1-2,NA,NA,TRBV7-9,TGTGCCAGTTCGGACCCTCCTGGCTATGGCTACACCTTC,CASSDPPGYGYTF
14,TRBJ2-1,many,TRBD1,TRBV5-1,TGCGCCAGCACTCTAGGCCAGGGGGTAGGTGAGCAGTTCTTC,CASTLGQGVGEQFF
14,TRBJ2-7,many,TRBD2,TRBV7-2,TGTGCCAGCAGCTTAGGGCGGGGGGACTACGAGCAGTACTTC,CASSLGRGDYEQYF
18,TRBJ2-7,NA,TRBD1,TRBV6-2/TRBV6-3,TGTGCCAGCAGTTTTATCTCCCCAGGGACAGATTCGTCCTACGAGCAGTACTTC,CASSFISPGTDSSYEQYF
15,TRBJ2-5,few,NA,TRBV2,TGTGCCAGGGCCCAGTTCGGCCAGGATCAAGAGACCCAGTACTTC,CARAQFGQDQETQYF
17,TRBJ2-2,many,NA,TRBV9,TGTGCCAGCAGCGTAGCTACGGGCTCGTGGGCAGTGGGGGAGCTGTTTTTT,CASSVATGSWAVGELFF
13,TRBJ1-2,NA,NA,TRBV18,TGTGCCAGCTCACCCAGGGAGCTCCATGGCTACACCTTC,CASSPRELHGYTF
14,TRBJ1-4,NA,TRBD1,TRBV30,TGTGCCTGGAGTGCTGGGACAGGGTTTGGAAAACTGTTTTTT,CAWSAGTGFGKLFF